This T cell receptor beta chain was recovered during a study of blood T cell repertoires in COVID-19. Assay: immunoSEQ multiplex PCR; the TCRdb copy retains only in-frame clones and omits some. The sample consists of 130,000 to 150,000 clones, 84% of them appearing once. CDR3 length: 15 residues. CDR1 and CDR2 from the germline V gene are MDHEN and SYDVKM. V was pared by 8 bases and J by 2 bases, with 9 bases of the junction left unmatched. Sequenced input: peripheral blood. The chain uses TRBV28 and TRBJ1-2; 9 positions match TRBD1. The origin of this receptor is a human donor in a cohort sampled during active COVID-19. CDR3 in amino acids: CASLYGQGRNYGYTF. CDR3 DNA sequence: TGTGCCAGCCTATATGGACAGGGGCGAAACTATGGCTACACCTTC.